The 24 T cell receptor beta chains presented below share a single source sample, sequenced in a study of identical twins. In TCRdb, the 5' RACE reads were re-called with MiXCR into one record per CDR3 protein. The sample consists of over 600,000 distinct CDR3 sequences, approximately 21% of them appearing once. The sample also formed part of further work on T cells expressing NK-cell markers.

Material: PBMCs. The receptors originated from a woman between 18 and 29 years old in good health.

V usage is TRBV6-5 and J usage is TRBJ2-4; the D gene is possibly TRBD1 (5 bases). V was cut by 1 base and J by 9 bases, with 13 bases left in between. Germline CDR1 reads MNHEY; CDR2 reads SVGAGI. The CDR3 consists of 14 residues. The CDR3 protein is CASSYFQGGSIQYF. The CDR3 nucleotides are TGTGCCAGCAGTTACTTCCAGGGTGGTAGCATTCAGTACTTC.

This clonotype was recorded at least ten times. Here the CDR3 DNA reads TGCGCCAGCACTCAGGATAATGAGCAGTTCTTC. This gives the protein CASTQDNEQFF. This chain joins TRBV5-1 and TRBJ2-1; D is undetermined. The V and J ends lost 6 bases and 7 bases respectively, with 8 bases between them. Looked up from germline, CDR1 is SGHRS and CDR2 is YFSETQ. The CDR3 runs to 11 residues. The whole variable domain, remainder taken from reference TRBV5-1 and TRBJ2-1, is KAGVTQTPRYLIKTRGQQVTLSCSPISGHRSVSWYQQTPGQGLQFLFEYFSETQRNKGNFPGRFSGRQFSNSRSEMNVSTLELGDSALYLCASTQDNEQFFGPGTRLTVL.

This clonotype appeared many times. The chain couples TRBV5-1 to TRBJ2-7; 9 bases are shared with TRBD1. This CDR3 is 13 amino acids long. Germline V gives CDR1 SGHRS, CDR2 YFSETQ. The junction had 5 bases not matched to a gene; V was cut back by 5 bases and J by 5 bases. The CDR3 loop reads CASRPGQGNEQYF. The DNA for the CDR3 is TGCGCCAGCAGACCGGGACAGGGAAACGAGCAGTACTTC.

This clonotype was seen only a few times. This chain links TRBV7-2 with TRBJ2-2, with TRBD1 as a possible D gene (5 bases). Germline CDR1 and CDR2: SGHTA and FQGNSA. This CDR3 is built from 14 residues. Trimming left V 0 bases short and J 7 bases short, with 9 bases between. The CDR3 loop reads CASSLAQGVGELFF. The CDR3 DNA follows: TGTGCCAGCAGCTTAGCGCAAGGGGTCGGGGAGCTGTTTTTT. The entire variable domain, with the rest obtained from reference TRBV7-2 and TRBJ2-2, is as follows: GAGVSQSPSNKVTEKGKDVELRCDPISGHTALYWYRQSLGQGLEFLIYFQGNSAPDKSGLPSDRFSAERTGGSVSTLTIQRTQQEDSAVYLCASSLAQGVGELFFGEGSRLTVL.

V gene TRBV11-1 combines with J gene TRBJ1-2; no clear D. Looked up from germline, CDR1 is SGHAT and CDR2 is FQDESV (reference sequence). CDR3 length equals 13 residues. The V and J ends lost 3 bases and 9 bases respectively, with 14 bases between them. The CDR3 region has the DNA TGTGCCAGCAGCTTGAGTGGGAGTCTCAGCTACACCTTC. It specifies CASSLSGSLSYTF. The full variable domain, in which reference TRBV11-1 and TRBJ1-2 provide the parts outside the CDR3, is EAEVAQSPRYKITEKSQAVAFWCDPISGHATLYWYRQILGQGPELLVQFQDESVVDDSQLPKDRFSAERLKGVDSTLKIQPAELGDSAMYLCASSLSGSLSYTFGSGTRLTVV.

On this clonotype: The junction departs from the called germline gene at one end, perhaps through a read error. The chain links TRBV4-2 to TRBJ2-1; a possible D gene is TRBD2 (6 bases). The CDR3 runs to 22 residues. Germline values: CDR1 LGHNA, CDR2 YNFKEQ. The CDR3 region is CASSRGRDWRPGLGTLYNEQFF. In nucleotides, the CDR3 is TGTGCCAGTAGCCGGGGCCGGGACTGGCGTCCAGGTTTGGGTACCCTCTACAATGAGCAGTTCTTC.

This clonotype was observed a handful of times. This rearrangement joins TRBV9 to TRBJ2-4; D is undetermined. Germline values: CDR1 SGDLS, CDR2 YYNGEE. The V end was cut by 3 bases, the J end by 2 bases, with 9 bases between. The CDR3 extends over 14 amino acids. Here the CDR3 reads CASSGQGSKNIQYF. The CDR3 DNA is TGTGCCAGCAGCGGACAAGGATCCAAAAACATTCAGTACTTC.

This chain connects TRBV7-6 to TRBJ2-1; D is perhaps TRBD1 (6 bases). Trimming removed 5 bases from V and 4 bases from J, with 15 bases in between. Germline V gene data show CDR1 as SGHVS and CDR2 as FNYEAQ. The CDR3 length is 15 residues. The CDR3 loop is CASSLTGSGYNEQFF. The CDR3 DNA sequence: TGTGCCAGCAGCCTGACAGGTTCGGGTTACAATGAGCAGTTCTTC.

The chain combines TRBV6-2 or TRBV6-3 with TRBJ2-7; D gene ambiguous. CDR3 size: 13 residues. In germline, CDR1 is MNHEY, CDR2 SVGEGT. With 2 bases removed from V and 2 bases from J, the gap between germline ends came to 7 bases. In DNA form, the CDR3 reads TGTGCCAGCAGTTACACCCGGACCTACGAGCAGTACTTC. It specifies CASSYTRTYEQYF.

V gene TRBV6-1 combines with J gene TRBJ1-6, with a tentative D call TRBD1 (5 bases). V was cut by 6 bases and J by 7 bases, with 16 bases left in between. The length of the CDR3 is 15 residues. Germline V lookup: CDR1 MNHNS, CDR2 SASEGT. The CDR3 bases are TGTGCCAGCAGGGGGGGTACAGGCGTCAATTCACCCCTCCACTTT. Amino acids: CASRGGTGVNSPLHF.

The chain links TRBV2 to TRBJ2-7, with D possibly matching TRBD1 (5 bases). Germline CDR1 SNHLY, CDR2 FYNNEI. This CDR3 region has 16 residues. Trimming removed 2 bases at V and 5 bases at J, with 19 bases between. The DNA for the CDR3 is TGTGCCAGCAGTGAAAGCTCGCCAGGGTTTTACCACGAGCAGTACTTC. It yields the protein CASSESSPGFYHEQYF.

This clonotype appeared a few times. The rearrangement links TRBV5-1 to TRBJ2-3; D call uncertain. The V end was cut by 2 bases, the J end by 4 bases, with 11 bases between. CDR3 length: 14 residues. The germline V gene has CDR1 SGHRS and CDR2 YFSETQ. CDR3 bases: TGCGCCAGCAGCTTAGGAGCGATGTCAGATACGCAGTATTTT. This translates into CASSLGAMSDTQYF. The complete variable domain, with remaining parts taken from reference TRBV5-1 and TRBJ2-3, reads KAGVTQTPRYLIKTRGQQVTLSCSPISGHRSVSWYQQTPGQGLQFLFEYFSETQRNKGNFPGRFSGRQFSNSRSEMNVSTLELGDSALYLCASSLGAMSDTQYFGPGTRLTVL.

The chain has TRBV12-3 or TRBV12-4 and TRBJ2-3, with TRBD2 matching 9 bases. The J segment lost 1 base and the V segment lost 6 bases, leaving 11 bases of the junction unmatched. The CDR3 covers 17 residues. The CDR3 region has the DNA TGTGCCAGCAGCCACGCATTAGCGGGAGCCCGCACAGATACGCAGTATTTT. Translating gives CASSHALAGARTDTQYF.

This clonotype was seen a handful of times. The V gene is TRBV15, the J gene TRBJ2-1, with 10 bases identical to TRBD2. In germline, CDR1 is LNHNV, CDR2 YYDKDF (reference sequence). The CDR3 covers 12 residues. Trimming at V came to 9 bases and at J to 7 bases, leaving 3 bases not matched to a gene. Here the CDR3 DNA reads TGTGCCACTAGCGGGGGGCCAAATGAGCAGTTCTTC. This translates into CATSGGPNEQFF.

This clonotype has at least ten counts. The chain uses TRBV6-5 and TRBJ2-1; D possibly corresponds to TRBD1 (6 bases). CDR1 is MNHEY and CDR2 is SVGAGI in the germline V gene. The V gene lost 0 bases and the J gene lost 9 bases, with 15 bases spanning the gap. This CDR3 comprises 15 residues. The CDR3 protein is CASSYSTGLRTEQFF. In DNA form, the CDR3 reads TGTGCCAGCAGTTACTCGACAGGACTCAGAACTGAGCAGTTCTTC.

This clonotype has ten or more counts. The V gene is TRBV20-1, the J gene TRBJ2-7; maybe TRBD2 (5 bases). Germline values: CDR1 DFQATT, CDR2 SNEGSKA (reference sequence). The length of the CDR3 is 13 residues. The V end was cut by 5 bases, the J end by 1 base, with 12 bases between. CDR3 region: CSASPGTSYEQYF. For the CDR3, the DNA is TGCAGTGCTTCCCCGGGAACTTCCTACGAGCAGTACTTC.

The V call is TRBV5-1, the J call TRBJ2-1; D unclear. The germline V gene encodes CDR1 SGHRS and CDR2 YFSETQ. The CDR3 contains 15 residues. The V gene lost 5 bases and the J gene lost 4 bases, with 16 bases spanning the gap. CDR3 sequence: CASRFGRPTYNEQFF. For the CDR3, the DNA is TGCGCCAGCAGATTCGGCAGACCGACGTACAATGAGCAGTTCTTC. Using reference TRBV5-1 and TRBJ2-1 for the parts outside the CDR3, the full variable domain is KAGVTQTPRYLIKTRGQQVTLSCSPISGHRSVSWYQQTPGQGLQFLFEYFSETQRNKGNFPGRFSGRQFSNSRSEMNVSTLELGDSALYLCASRFGRPTYNEQFFGPGTRLTVL.

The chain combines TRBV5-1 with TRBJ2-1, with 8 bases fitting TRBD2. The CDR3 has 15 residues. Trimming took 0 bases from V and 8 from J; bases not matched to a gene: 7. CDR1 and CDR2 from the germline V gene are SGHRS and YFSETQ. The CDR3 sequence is CASSLAGGLVDEQFF. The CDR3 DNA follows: TGCGCCAGCAGCTTGGCCGGGGGACTAGTCGATGAGCAGTTCTTC.

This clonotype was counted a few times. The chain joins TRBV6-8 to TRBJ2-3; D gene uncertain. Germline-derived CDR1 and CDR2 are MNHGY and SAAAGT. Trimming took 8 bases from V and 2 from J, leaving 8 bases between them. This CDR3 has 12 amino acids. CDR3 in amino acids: CASPHHTDTQYF. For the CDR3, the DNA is TGTGCCAGCCCTCACCACACAGATACGCAGTATTTT.

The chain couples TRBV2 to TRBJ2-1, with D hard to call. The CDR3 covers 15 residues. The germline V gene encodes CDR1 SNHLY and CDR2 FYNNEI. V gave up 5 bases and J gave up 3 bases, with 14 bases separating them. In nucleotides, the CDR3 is TGTGCCAGCAGTCCCCCTCCTACTTACTACAATGAGCAGTTCTTC. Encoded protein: CASSPPPTYYNEQFF.

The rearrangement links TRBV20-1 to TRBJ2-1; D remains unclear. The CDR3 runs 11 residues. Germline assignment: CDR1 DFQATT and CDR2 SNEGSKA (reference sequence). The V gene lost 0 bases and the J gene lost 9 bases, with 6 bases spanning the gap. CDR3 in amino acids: CSARDQFEQFF. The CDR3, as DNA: TGCAGTGCTAGAGATCAATTTGAGCAGTTCTTC.

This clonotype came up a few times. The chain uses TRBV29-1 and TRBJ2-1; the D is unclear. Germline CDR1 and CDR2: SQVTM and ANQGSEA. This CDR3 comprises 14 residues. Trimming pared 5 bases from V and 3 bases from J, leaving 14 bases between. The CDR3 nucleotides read TGCAGCGTTCAACGTCTTGCCCGCTACAATGAGCAGTTCTTC. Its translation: CSVQRLARYNEQFF.

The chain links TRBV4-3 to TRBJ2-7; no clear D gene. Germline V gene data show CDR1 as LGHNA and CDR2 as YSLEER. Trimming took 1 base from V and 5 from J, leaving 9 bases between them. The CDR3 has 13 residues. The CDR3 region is CASSQAFSDEQYF. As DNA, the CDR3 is TGCGCCAGCAGCCAAGCTTTCTCGGACGAGCAGTACTTC.

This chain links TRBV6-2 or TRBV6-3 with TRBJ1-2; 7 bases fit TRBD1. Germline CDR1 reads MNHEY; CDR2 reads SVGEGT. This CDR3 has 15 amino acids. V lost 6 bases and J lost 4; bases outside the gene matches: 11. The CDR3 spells CASSRDSMDVYGYTF. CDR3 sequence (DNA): TGTGCCAGCAGCCGGGACAGCATGGATGTCTATGGCTACACCTTC.